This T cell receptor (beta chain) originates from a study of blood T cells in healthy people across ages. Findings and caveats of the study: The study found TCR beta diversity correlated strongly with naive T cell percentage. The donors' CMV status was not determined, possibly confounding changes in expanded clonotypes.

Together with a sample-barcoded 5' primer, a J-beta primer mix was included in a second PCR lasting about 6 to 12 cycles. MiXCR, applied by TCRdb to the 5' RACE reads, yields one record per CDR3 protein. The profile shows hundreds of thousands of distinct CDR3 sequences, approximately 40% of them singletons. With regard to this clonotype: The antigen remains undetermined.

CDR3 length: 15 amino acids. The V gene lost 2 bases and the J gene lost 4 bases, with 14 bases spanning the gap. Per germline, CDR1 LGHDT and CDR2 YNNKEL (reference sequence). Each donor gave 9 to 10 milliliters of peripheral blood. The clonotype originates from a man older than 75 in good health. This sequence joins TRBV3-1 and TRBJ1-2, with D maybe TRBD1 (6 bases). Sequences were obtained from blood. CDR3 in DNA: TGTGCCAGCAGCCAACTACAGGGATCCGGCTATGGCTACACCTTC. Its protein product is CASSQLQGSGYGYTF.